This note documents a single T cell receptor beta chain sequence. Its target is not known. Documented treatment: roughly nine-day PBMC culture with coronavirus spike peptide pools or control peptides (ViraFEST assay). This entry belongs to a study of vaccination and CD4 T cells after COVID-19. Study context: Nasal swab PCR detected SARS-CoV-2 in convalescent patients, who comprised some 10 mild cases and one severe case. There were six male and four female convalescents, and two of them were Hispanic. Study-level results: Convalescent patients saw a median approximately 90% of their reactive clones show up only after vaccination.

Sequencing of the DNA from cultured CD4+ T cells was carried out with the Oncomine TCR Beta short-read assay. TCRdb called the PCR reads again in MiXCR, with one record for every CDR3 protein. The data show around 13,000 distinct CDR3 sequences, roughly 45% seen once. Germline V lookup: CDR1 GTSNPN, CDR2 SVGIG (reference sequence). Trimming removed 6 bases from V and 0 bases from J, with 9 bases in between. The CDR3 runs 14 residues. This TCR derives from a human donor who had recovered from COVID-19. The genes are TRBV30 and TRBJ2-6; no reliable D call. Sequencing was carried out using CD4+ T cells from blood, cultured in vitro. The CDR3 spells CACKSFSGANVLTF. The CDR3 DNA sequence: TGTGCCTGCAAGTCCTTCTCTGGGGCCAACGTCCTGACTTTC.